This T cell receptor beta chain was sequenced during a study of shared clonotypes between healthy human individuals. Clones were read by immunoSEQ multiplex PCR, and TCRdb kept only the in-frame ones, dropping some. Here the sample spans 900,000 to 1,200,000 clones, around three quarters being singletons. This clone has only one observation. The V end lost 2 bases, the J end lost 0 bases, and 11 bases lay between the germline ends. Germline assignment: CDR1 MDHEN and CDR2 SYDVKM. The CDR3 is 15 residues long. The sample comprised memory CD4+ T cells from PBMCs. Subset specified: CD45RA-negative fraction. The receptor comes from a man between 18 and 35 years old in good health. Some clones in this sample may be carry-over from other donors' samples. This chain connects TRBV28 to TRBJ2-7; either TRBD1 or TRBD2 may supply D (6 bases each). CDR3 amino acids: CASSLRGRSSYEQYF. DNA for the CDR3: TGTGCCAGCAGTTTACGGGGGCGGAGCTCCTACGAGCAGTACTTC.